The subject of this entry is one TCR beta chain. The antigen remains undetermined. The record originates from a study of T cells in narcolepsy. Profiling relied on immunoSEQ multiplex PCR, and the TCRdb table lists in-frame clones only, not all of them. The sample shows tens of thousands of clones, over 75% of them seen only once. Findings and caveats of the study: Some memory CD4+ repertoires had no autoreactive clone sequences. Healthy controls reportedly lacked the autoreactive clonotypes serially found in patients' blood. Same-patient CSF and blood CD4+ T cell clonotypes included HCRT-specific and TRIB2-specific autoreactive ones.

Sequenced: CD45RA- memory CD4+ T cells from PBMCs. This receptor was identified in a human donor with narcolepsy.

CDR3 sequence (DNA): TGCGCCAGCAGCTCCGGACTGGGTAGCACAGATACGCAGTATTTT. As protein: CASSSGLGSTDTQYF. The chain has TRBV5-1 and TRBJ2-3; the D gene is possibly TRBD2 (5 bases). This CDR3 contains 15 residues. The germline V and J ends were trimmed by 3 bases and 0 bases, with 11 bases remaining between them. In germline, CDR1 is SGHRS, CDR2 YFSETQ.